This paragraph covers one T cell receptor (beta chain) sequence. The CDR3 is 13 amino acids. In germline, CDR1 is SGHNT, CDR2 YYREEE (reference sequence). V was cut by 4 bases and J by 1 base, with 8 bases left in between. Clones were read by immunoSEQ multiplex PCR, and TCRdb kept only the in-frame ones, dropping some. The table has some 180,000 clones, 82% seen once. The data derive from a study of blood T cell repertoires in COVID-19. The rearrangement uses TRBV5-4 and TRBJ1-2, with D maybe TRBD1 (5 bases). This receptor was identified in a woman in her sixties or seventies with COVID-19, enrolled during active disease. The sample was peripheral blood. The CDR3 is CASSRDSNYGYTF. CDR3 in DNA: TGTGCCAGCAGCCGAGACAGTAACTATGGCTACACCTTC.